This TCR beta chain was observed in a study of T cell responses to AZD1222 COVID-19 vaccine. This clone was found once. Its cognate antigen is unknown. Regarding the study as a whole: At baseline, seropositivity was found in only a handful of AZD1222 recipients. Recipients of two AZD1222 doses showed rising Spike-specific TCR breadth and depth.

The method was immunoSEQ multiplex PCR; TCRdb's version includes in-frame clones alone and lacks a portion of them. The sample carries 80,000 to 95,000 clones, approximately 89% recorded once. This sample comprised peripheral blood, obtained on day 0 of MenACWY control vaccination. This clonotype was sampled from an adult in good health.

The CDR3 loop is CASSLPEPRTEAFF. CDR3 DNA: TGTGCCAGCAGCTTACCTGAGCCTAGGACTGAAGCTTTCTTT. The chain combines TRBV5-4 with TRBJ1-1; D remains ambiguous. Germline-derived CDR1 and CDR2 are SGHNT and YYREEE (reference sequence). Trimming removed 2 bases at V and 5 bases at J, with 13 bases between. This CDR3 is 14 amino acids long.